The rows below give T cell receptor beta chains drawn from one sample of a study of neurological immune-mediated disorders. TCRdb fed the 5' RACE reads into MiXCR, producing one record per CDR3 protein. The table records about 41,000 distinct CDR3 sequences, roughly 15% of them present only once. Sequencing was done on a sample of CD4+ T cells from blood. The receptors come from an older woman with HTLV-1-associated myelopathy (HAM/TSP). Each CDR3 is given with its conserved first and last residue. The order of the fields is J gene, clone size, D gene, V gene, CDR3 DNA, CDR3 protein. D genes are given only for firm matches. Clone size appears in some rows only: once, few, many, or a class for an expanded clone.

>TRBJ2-1|many|TRBD2|TRBV20-1
TGCAGTGCTAGAGTCTTTAGGCTAGCGGGCCGTGCCACTTCCGATGAGCAGTTCTTC
CSARVFRLAGRATSDEQFF
>TRBJ1-1|many|TRBD1|TRBV5-1
TGCGCCAGCAGTCCCACCGGGACAGGAGGAAGGCGGACTGAAGCTTTCTTT
CASSPTGTGGRRTEAFF
>TRBJ2-1|many|.|TRBV5-5
TGTGCCAGCAGCTTGGATCAGGGCTCCTACAATGAGCAGTTCTTC
CASSLDQGSYNEQFF
>TRBJ2-5|many|.|TRBV5-1
TGCGCCAGCAGCATCAGGGGAGGCCAAGAGACCCAGTACTTC
CASSIRGGQETQYF
>TRBJ2-3|many|.|TRBV7-8
TGTGCCAGCAGCCATAGCCCATTCGATACGCAGTATTTT
CASSHSPFDTQYF
>TRBJ2-2|many|.|TRBV7-3
TGTGCCAGCAGCTTAGGTCAGTCGAACACCGGGGAGCTGTTTTTT
CASSLGQSNTGELFF
>TRBJ2-7|many|TRBD2|TRBV5-1
TGCGCCAGCAGCTTGGGTCCGCTAGCGGCTCAAGGGTACTTC
CASSLGPLAAQGYF
>TRBJ2-7|many|TRBD1|TRBV6-5
TGTGCCAGCTCACAGGGGGCGGACGAGCAGTACTTC
CASSQGADEQYF
>TRBJ1-2|many|.|TRBV15
TGTGCCACCAGCAGAGAGTATGTGTTGGGAAACTATGGCTACACCTTC
CATSREYVLGNYGYTF
>TRBJ2-7|many|TRBD1|TRBV20-1
TGCAGTGCCACGACAGGGGCGAGAGGCCACGAGCAGTACTTC
CSATTGARGHEQYF
>TRBJ1-2|many|TRBD1|TRBV20-1
TGCAGTGCTAGACCTCAGGGGGCAACGGACTATGGCTACACCTTC
CSARPQGATDYGYTF
>TRBJ2-2|many|.|TRBV5-1
TGCGCCAGCAGCTTGGGAGTGGGAAGGAACACCGGGGAGCTGTTTTTT
CASSLGVGRNTGELFF
>TRBJ1-6|many|.|TRBV7-9
TGTGCCAGCAGCCATGAACCCAATAATTCACCCCTCCACTTT
CASSHEPNNSPLHF
>TRBJ2-3|.|.|TRBV20-1
TGCAGTGCTAGAGAGCCGGGACCCACAGATACGCAGTATTTT
CSAREPGPTDTQYF
>TRBJ2-2|many|.|TRBV20-1
TGCAGTGCTAGAGAGGGGGGGGCCACCGGGGAGCTGTTTTTT
CSAREGGATGELFF
>TRBJ1-2|many|TRBD1|TRBV12-3/TRBV12-4
TGTGCCAGCAGCCCGGGACAGGGGCCCAATAACTATGGCTACACCTTC
CASSPGQGPNNYGYTF
>TRBJ1-2|many|.|TRBV9
TGTGCCAGCAGCGTAGGGACCAGGTCGAATGGCTACACCTTC
CASSVGTRSNGYTF
>TRBJ2-7|.|.|TRBV10-2
TGCGCCATCAGTGAGTCGCCCGGTACGGGGTACTACGATCAGTACTTC
CAISESPGTGYYDQYF
>TRBJ1-4|many|TRBD1|TRBV3-1
TGTGCCAGCAGCCATTTGACAGGGGGGGATGAAAAACTGTTTTTT
CASSHLTGGDEKLFF
>TRBJ2-3|many|.|TRBV20-1
TGCAGTGCTAGCAGCCTTAGCACAGATACGCAGTATTTT
CSASSLSTDTQYF
>TRBJ1-1|many|TRBD1|TRBV4-2
TGTGCCAGCAGCCAAGATGTCCAGGGGGCTCGGGGCACTGAAGCTTTCTTT
CASSQDVQGARGTEAFF
>TRBJ2-1|many|.|TRBV5-1
TGCGCCAGCAGCTTGGGGGCAGGATCCTACAATGAGCAGTTCTTC
CASSLGAGSYNEQFF
>TRBJ1-2|.|.|TRBV5-6
TGTGCCAGCATCTTGGTAGTTGGGGCATGGGGCTACACCTTC
CASILVVGAWGYTF
>TRBJ2-6|many|.|TRBV4-1
TGCGCCAGCAGCCAACTGGGCAGCCCCTCTGGGGCCAACGTCCTGACTTTC
CASSQLGSPSGANVLTF
>TRBJ1-1|many|.|TRBV20-1
TGCAGTGCTGCCCCGGTCGCTCGAACAGGTGAAGCTTTCTTT
CSAAPVARTGEAFF
>TRBJ2-2|once|TRBD1|TRBV6-2/TRBV6-3
TGTGCCAGCAGTACTGACAGGGGAGAGACCGGGGAGCTGTTTTTT
CASSTDRGETGELFF
>TRBJ1-6|many|.|TRBV2
TGTGCCAGCAAACGGGGACCGGGACCTTATAATTCACCCCTCCACTTT
CASKRGPGPYNSPLHF
>TRBJ1-2|many|.|TRBV10-3
TGTGCCATCAGTGAGTCCCCGGGGCCGTTCTATGGCTACACCTTC
CAISESPGPFYGYTF
>TRBJ2-5|many|TRBD1|TRBV15
TGTGCCACCAGCAGGGGGACAGTACAAGAGACCCAGTACTTC
CATSRGTVQETQYF
>TRBJ2-1|once|TRBD2|TRBV11-2
TGTGCCAGCAGCCGGGTGGCGGGGGGGCAGTACAATGAGCAGTTCTTC
CASSRVAGGQYNEQFF
>TRBJ1-4|many|TRBD1|TRBV2
TGTGCCAGCAATGTGGACAGGGTGGGTGAAAAACTGTTTTTT
CASNVDRVGEKLFF
>TRBJ1-5|many|.|TRBV20-1
TGCAGTGCTAGCCACGGACACTTTTCGGGCAATCAGCCCCAGCATTTT
CSASHGHFSGNQPQHF
>TRBJ2-5|many|TRBD2|TRBV3-1
TGTGCCAGCAGCCGCGGGACTAGCGGACCATTGGCCGGGGAGACCCAGTACTTC
CASSRGTSGPLAGETQYF
>TRBJ1-2|many|.|TRBV21-1
TGTGCCAGCAGCCAAAGGGGGCCCCTCTGTGGCTACACCTTC
CASSQRGPLCGYTF
>TRBJ1-3|many|.|TRBV18
TGTGCCAGCTCACCTCCCTGGACAGCCTCTGGAAACACCATATATTTT
CASSPPWTASGNTIYF
>TRBJ2-1|many|TRBD1|TRBV5-1
TGCGCCAGCAGCTTTGGACAGGGTGGGGGCGATGAGCAGTTCTTC
CASSFGQGGGDEQFF
>TRBJ2-2|many|.|TRBV10-3
TGTGCCCCCCACCACGAGACCCCGAACACCGGGGAGCTGTTTTTT
CAPHHETPNTGELFF
>TRBJ2-4|few|TRBD1|TRBV7-9
TGTGCCAGCATTCAAGACAGGGAAAACATTCAGTACTTC
CASIQDRENIQYF
>TRBJ2-1|many|.|TRBV5-1
TGCGCCAGCAGCTTGGCGGTGGTGGGGCAGGGTACCTACAATGAGCAGTTCTTC
CASSLAVVGQGTYNEQFF
>TRBJ1-1|medium-sized|.|TRBV5-6
TGTGCCAGCAGCTTGGTTTCTTGGGATACTGAAGCTTTCTTT
CASSLVSWDTEAFF
>TRBJ1-1|many|TRBD1|TRBV20-1
TGCAGTGCTAGCGATGCCGGGACAGGGGTCACTGAAGCTTTCTTT
CSASDAGTGVTEAFF
>TRBJ2-2|many|.|TRBV9
TGTGCCAGCAGCGTAGATCGCGGGACGAACACCGGGGAGCTGTTTTTT
CASSVDRGTNTGELFF
>TRBJ1-4|many|TRBD1|TRBV5-1
TGCGCCAGCAGCTACGGGACAGGAGCCTTACAACTGTTTTTT
CASSYGTGALQLFF
>TRBJ2-1|many|TRBD2|TRBV3-1
TGTGCCAGCAGCCGCTGGACTAGCGGGGGCTACAATGAGCAGTTCTTC
CASSRWTSGGYNEQFF
>TRBJ1-2|many|.|TRBV15
TGTGCCACCAGCAGAGAGGGGGGCTATGGCTACACCTTC
CATSREGGYGYTF
>TRBJ2-3|many|TRBD1|TRBV5-1
TGCGCCAGCAGCCCACAGGGGGCCGGCACAGATACGCAGTATTTT
CASSPQGAGTDTQYF
>TRBJ2-5|many|.|TRBV19
TGTGCCAGTAAAATGACTAGAGGTAACCAAGAGACCCAGTACTTC
CASKMTRGNQETQYF
>TRBJ1-5|many|.|TRBV20-1
TGCAGTGCCTACCGTGGGACTCTACCTCGTAGCAATCAGCCCCAGCATTTT
CSAYRGTLPRSNQPQHF
>TRBJ1-1|medium-sized|.|TRBV5-1
TGCGCCAGCAGCCCCGACCTCGGGACGGGCGGCACTGAAGCTTTCTTT
CASSPDLGTGGTEAFF
>TRBJ1-5|many|.|TRBV20-1
TGCAGTGCTAGAGATCCAGAAGAGATCAATCAGCCCCAGCATTTT
CSARDPEEINQPQHF
>TRBJ1-2|.|.|TRBV3-1
TGTGCCAGCAGCCAAGTCCGTAGGCGTTCTACCTATGGCTACACCTTC
CASSQVRRRSTYGYTF